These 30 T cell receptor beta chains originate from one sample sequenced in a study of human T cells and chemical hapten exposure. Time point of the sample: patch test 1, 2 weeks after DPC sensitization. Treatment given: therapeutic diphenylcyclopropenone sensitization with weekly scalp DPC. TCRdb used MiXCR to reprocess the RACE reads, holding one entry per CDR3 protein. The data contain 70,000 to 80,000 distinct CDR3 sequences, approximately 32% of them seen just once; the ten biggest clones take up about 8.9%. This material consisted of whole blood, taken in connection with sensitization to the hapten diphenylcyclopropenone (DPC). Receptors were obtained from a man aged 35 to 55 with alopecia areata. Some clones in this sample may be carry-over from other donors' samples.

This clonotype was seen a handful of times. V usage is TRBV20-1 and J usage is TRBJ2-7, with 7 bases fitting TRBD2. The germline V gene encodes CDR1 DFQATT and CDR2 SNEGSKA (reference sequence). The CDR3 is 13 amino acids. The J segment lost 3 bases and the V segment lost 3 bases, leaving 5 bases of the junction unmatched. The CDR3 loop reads CSARRGSSYEQYF. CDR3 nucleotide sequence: TGCAGTGCTAGGCGCGGGAGCAGCTACGAGCAGTACTTC.

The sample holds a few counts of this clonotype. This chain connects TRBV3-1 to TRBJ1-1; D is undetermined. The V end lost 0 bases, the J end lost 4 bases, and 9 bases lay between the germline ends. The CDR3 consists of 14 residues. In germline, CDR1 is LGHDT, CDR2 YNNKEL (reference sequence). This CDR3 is CASSQEDRRTEAFF. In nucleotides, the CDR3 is TGTGCCAGCAGCCAAGAAGATCGTCGCACTGAAGCTTTCTTT.

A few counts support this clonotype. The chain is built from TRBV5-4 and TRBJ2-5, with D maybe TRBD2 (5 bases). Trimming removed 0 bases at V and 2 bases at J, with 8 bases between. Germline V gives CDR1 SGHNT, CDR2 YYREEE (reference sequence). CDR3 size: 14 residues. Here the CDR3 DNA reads TGTGCCAGCAGCTTGGCGGGGATTCAAGAGACCCAGTACTTC. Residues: CASSLAGIQETQYF.

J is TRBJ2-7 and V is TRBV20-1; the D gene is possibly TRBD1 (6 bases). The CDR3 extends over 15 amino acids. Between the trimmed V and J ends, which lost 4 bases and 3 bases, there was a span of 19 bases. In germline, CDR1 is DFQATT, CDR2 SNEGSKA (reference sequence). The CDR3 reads CSANRRGTISYEQYF. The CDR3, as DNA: TGCAGTGCTAACCGAAGGGGGACCATCAGCTACGAGCAGTACTTC.

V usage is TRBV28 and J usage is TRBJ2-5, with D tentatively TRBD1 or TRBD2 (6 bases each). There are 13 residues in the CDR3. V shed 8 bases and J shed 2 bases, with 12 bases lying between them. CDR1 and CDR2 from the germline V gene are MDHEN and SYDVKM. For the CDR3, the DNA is TGTGCCAGCCTAAAGGGGGGTCAAGAGACCCAGTACTTC. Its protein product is CASLKGGQETQYF.

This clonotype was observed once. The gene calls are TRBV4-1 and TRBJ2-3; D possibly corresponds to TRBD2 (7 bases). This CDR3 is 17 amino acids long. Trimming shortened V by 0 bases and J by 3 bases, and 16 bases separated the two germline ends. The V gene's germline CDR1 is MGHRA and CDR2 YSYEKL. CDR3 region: CASSQEEGGLGTDTQYF. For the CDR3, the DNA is TGCGCCAGCAGCCAAGAAGAGGGGGGGCTCGGTACAGATACGCAGTATTTT.

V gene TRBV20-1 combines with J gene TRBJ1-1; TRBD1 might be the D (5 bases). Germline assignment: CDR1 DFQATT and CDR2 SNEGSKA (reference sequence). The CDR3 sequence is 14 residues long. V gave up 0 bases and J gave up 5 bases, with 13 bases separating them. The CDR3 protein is CSARDRGSNTEAFF. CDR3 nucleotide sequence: TGCAGTGCTAGAGATCGGGGGAGTAATACTGAAGCTTTCTTT.

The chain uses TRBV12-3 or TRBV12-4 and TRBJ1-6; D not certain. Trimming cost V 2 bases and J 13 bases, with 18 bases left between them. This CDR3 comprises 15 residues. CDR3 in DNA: TGTGCCAGCAGTTTATTTCGGGGTATGAGTTCGCCCCTCCACTTT. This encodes CASSLFRGMSSPLHF.

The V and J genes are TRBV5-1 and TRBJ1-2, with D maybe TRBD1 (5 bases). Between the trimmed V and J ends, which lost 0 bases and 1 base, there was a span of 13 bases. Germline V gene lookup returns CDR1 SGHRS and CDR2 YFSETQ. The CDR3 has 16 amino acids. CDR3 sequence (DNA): TGCGCCAGCAGCTTGGAAGGGGACGGAGATAACTATGGCTACACCTTC. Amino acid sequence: CASSLEGDGDNYGYTF.

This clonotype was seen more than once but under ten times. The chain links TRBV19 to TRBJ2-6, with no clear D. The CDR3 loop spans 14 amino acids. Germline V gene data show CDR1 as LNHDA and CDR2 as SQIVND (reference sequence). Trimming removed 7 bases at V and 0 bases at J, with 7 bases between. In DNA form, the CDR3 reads TGTGCCAGTATGGGAACCTCTGGGGCCAACGTCCTGACTTTC. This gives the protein CASMGTSGANVLTF.

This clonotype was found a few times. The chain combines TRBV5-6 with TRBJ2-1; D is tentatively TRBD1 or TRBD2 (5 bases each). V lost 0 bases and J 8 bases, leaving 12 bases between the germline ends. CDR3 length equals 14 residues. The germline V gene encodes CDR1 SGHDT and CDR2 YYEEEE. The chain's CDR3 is CASSLAPSGHEQFF. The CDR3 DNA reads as TGTGCCAGCAGCTTGGCCCCATCGGGGCATGAGCAGTTCTTC.

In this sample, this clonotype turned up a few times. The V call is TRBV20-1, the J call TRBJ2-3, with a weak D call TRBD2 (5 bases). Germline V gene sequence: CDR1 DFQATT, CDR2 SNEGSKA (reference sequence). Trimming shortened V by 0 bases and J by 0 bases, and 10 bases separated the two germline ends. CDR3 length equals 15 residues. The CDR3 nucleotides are TGCAGTGCTAGAGATTATACTAGAAGCACAGATACGCAGTATTTT. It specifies CSARDYTRSTDTQYF.

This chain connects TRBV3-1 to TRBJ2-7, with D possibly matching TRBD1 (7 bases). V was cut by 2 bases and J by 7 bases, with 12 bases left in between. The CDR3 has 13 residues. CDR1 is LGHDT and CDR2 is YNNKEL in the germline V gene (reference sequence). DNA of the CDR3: TGTGCCAGCAGCCAAACTCAGGGGGGAGAGCAGTACTTC. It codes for CASSQTQGGEQYF.

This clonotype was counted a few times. Written as DNA, the CDR3 is TGTGCCAGCAGCCTGGGACAGTCGGAGACCCAGTACTTC. Protein product: CASSLGQSETQYF. This sequence joins TRBV9 and TRBJ2-5, with 7 positions matching TRBD1. This CDR3 contains 13 residues. V lost 4 bases and J lost 5; bases outside the gene matches: 5. Germline V lookup: CDR1 SGDLS, CDR2 YYNGEE. Full variable domain (rest looked up from reference TRBV9 and TRBJ2-5): DSGVTQTPKHLITATGQRVTLRCSPRSGDLSVYWYQQSLDQGLQFLIQYYNGEERAKGNILERFSAQQFPDLHSELNLSSLELGDSALYFCASSLGQSETQYFGPGTRLLVL.

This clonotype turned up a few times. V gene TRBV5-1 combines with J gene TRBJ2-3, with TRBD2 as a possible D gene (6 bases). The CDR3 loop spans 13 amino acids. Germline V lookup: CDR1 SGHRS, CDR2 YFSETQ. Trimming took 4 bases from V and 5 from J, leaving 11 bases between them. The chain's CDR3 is CASSRDGGDTQYF. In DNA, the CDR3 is TGCGCCAGCAGCAGGGACGGGGGAGATACGCAGTATTTT.

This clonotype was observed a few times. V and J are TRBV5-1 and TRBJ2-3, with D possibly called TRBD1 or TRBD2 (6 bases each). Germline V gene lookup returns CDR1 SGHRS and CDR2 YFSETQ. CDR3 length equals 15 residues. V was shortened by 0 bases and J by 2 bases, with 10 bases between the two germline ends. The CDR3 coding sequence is TGCGCCAGCAGCTTGGGACGGGGGCCCACAGATACGCAGTATTTT. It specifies CASSLGRGPTDTQYF.

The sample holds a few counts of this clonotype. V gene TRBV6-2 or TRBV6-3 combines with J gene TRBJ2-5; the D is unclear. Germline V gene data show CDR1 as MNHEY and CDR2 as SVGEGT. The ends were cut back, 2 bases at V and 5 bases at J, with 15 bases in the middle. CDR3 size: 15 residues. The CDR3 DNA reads TGTGCCAGCAGTTACCCGAGGATAGGAGAGGAGACCCAGTACTTC. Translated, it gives CASSYPRIGEETQYF.

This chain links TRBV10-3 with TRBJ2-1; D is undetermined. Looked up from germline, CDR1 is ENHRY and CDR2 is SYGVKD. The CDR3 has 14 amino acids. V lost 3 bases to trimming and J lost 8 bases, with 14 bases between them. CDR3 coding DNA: TGTGCCATCAGTGAAGGATTAGCCCGAGATGAGCAGTTCTTC. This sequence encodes CAISEGLARDEQFF.

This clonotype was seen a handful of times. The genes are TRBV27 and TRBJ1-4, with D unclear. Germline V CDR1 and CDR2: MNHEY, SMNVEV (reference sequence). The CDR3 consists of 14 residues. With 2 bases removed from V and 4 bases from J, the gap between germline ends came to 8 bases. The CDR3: CASSLTANNEKLFF. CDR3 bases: TGTGCCAGCAGTTTAACAGCGAATAATGAAAAACTGTTTTTT.

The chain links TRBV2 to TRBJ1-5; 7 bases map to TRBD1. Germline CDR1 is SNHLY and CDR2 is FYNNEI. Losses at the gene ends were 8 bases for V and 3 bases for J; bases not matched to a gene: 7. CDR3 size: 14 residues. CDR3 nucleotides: TGTGCCAGCCGTAGAGGGACAGTCAATCAGCCCCAGCATTTT. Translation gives CASRRGTVNQPQHF.

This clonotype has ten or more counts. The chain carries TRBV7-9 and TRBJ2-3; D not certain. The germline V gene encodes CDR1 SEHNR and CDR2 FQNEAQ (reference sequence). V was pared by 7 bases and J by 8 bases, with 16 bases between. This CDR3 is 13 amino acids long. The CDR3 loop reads CASNSFPGATQYF. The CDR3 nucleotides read TGTGCCAGCAACAGCTTCCCAGGTGCTACGCAGTATTTT.

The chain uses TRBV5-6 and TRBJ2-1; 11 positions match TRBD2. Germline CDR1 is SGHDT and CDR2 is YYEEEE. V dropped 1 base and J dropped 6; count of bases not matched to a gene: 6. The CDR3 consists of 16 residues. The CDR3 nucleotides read TGTGCCAGCAGCTTGCGGTCACTAGCGGGAGTCAATGAGCAGTTCTTC. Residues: CASSLRSLAGVNEQFF.

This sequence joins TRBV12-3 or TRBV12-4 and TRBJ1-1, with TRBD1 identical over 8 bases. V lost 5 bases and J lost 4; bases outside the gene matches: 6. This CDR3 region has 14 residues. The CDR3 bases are TGTGCCAGCAGTGCGACAGGGGAATTCACTGAAGCTTTCTTT. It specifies CASSATGEFTEAFF.

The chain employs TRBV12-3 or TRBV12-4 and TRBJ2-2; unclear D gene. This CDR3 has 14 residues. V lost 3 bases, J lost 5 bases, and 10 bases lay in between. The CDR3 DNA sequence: TGTGCCAGCAGTTTTGAGACCACAACCGGGGAGCTGTTTTTT. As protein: CASSFETTTGELFF.

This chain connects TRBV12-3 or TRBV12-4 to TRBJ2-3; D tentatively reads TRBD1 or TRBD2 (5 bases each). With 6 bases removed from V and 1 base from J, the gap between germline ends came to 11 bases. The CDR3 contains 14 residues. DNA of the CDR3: TGTGCCAGCAGATGGGACGGCCGCACAGATACGCAGTATTTT. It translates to CASRWDGRTDTQYF.

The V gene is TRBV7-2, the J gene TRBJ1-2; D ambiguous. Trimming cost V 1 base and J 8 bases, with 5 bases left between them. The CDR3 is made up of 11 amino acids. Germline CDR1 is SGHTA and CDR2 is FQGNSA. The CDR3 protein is CASSLVVGYTF. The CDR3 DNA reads TGTGCCAGCAGCTTAGTTGTGGGCTACACCTTC.

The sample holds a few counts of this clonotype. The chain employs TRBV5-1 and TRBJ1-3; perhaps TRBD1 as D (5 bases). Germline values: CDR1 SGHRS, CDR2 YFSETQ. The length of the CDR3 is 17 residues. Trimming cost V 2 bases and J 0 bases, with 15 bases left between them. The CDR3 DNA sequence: TGCGCCAGCAGCTTTGACGGGGACGGACTCTCTGGAAACACCATATATTTT. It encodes CASSFDGDGLSGNTIYF.

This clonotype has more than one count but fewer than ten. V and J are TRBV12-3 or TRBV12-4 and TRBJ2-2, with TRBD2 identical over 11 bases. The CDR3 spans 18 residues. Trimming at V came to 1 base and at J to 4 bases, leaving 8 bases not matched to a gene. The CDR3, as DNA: TGTGCCAGCAGTTTAGAGATTAGCGGGAGGGTCGGCACCGGGGAGCTGTTTTTT. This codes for CASSLEISGRVGTGELFF.

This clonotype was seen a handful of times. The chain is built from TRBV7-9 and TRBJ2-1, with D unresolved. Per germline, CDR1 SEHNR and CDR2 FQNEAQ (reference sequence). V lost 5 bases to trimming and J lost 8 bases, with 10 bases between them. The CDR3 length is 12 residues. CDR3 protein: CASSLMADEQFF. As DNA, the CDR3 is TGTGCCAGCAGCCTAATGGCGGATGAGCAGTTCTTC.

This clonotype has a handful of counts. CDR3 in amino acids: CASSNGQGMKQETQYF. As DNA, the CDR3 is TGCGCCAGCAGCAACGGACAGGGTATGAAGCAAGAGACCCAGTACTTC. This chain uses TRBV5-1 with TRBJ2-5, with 8 bases aligning to TRBD1. This CDR3 is built from 16 residues. Trimming at V came to 4 bases and at J to 2 bases, leaving 10 bases not matched to a gene. CDR1 and CDR2 from the germline V gene are SGHRS and YFSETQ.